The next 30 T cell receptor beta chains were all read from a single sample in a study of Ad26.COV2.S vaccination and SARS-CoV-2 variants. The method was immunoSEQ multiplex PCR; TCRdb's version includes in-frame clones alone and lacks a portion of them. Altogether around 350,000 clones are present, approximately 85% being singletons, with the ten largest covering around 3%. Treatment specified: about 20 received Ad26.COV2.S at low or high dose, single or two shots; about five received placebo; per-sample allocation not given. The investigators took samples on day 63 after the first vaccine or placebo injection. Sample: peripheral blood, taken in a trial of Ad26.COV2.S vaccine versus placebo. These receptors were taken from a person aged 18-65 years who received the Ad26.COV2.S COVID-19 vaccine or a placebo.

The J gene is TRBJ2-2, the V gene TRBV28; 10 positions agree with TRBD1. The CDR3 runs 16 residues. Looked up from germline, CDR1 is MDHEN and CDR2 is SYDVKM. V dropped 3 bases and J dropped 7; count of bases not matched to a gene: 8. CDR3 bases: TGTGCCAGCAGTTTGCCCGGGACAGGGGAAGTCGGGGAGCTGTTTTTT. Translation gives CASSLPGTGEVGELFF.

This sequence joins TRBV7-8 and TRBJ2-7, with unresolved D. V gave up 1 base and J gave up 3 bases, with 7 bases separating them. CDR3 length: 13 amino acids. Germline V gene data show CDR1 as SGHVS and CDR2 as FQNEAQ. The CDR3 loop reads CASSLESYYEQYF. The CDR3 nucleotides are TGTGCCAGCAGCTTAGAGTCGTACTACGAGCAGTACTTC.

V is TRBV19 and J is TRBJ2-1, with D unclear. This CDR3 is 12 amino acids long. Germline V gives CDR1 LNHDA, CDR2 SQIVND (reference sequence). CDR3 protein: CAAGPVYNEQFF. CDR3 nucleotides: TGTGCTGCCGGGCCAGTCTACAATGAGCAGTTCTTC.

This clone has just one count. The V gene is TRBV6-2 or TRBV6-3, the J gene TRBJ2-1; D is ambiguous. Trimming cost V 4 bases and J 4 bases, with 5 bases left between them. The CDR3 has 12 residues. Germline V lookup: CDR1 MNHEY, CDR2 SVGEGT. CDR3 nucleotide sequence: TGTGCCAGCAGTTTCAGTTACAATGAGCAGTTCTTC. It yields the protein CASSFSYNEQFF.

This clone showed up just a few times. V usage is TRBV25-1 and J usage is TRBJ2-7; 12 nucleotides match TRBD2. V was clipped by 9 bases and J by 2 bases; unmatched bases: 5. Per germline, CDR1 MGHDK and CDR2 SYGVNS. This CDR3 is built from 14 residues. This CDR3 reads CARPRLAGAYEQYF. The CDR3 DNA reads TGTGCCAGGCCGCGACTAGCGGGAGCCTACGAGCAGTACTTC.

This clone was seen only once. The rearrangement joins TRBV29-1 to TRBJ1-1; the D gene is possibly TRBD1 (6 bases). Germline V gene sequence: CDR1 SQVTM, CDR2 ANQGSEA. V was pared by 4 bases and J by 2 bases, with 11 bases between. The CDR3 has 13 residues. The chain's CDR3 is CSVARDTNTEAFF. Written as DNA, the CDR3 is TGCAGCGTTGCCCGGGACACTAACACTGAAGCTTTCTTT. Full variable domain (outside the CDR3, taken from reference TRBV29-1 and TRBJ1-1): SAVISQKPSRDICQRGTSLTIQCQVDSQVTMMFWYRQQPGQSLTLIATANQGSEATYESGFVIDKFPISRPNLTFSTLTVSNMSPEDSSIYLCSVARDTNTEAFFGQGTRLTVV.

The chain links TRBV7-8 to TRBJ1-2; D remains ambiguous. From germline, CDR1 is SGHVS and CDR2 FQNEAQ. V was clipped by 4 bases and J by 8 bases, with 11 bases between them. The CDR3 consists of 12 residues. The CDR3 spells CASSSDGWGYTF. CDR3 in DNA: TGTGCCAGCAGCTCTGACGGTTGGGGCTACACCTTC.

The rearrangement uses TRBV7-2 and TRBJ2-3; 15 nucleotides match TRBD2. The CDR3 is 18 amino acids. Unmatched junction bases numbered 7, after V lost 4 bases and J lost 2 bases. In germline, CDR1 is SGHTA, CDR2 FQGNSA. The chain's CDR3 is CASSSRGLAGGYTDTQYF. The CDR3, as DNA: TGTGCCAGCAGCTCCAGAGGACTAGCGGGAGGGTACACAGATACGCAGTATTTT.

This chain joins TRBV28 and TRBJ1-5, with D uncertain. CDR1 is MDHEN and CDR2 is SYDVKM in the germline V gene. There are 13 residues in the CDR3. The V gene lost 8 bases and the J gene lost 2 bases, with 10 bases spanning the gap. The CDR3 loop is CASGFAGNQPQHF. The CDR3 region has the DNA TGTGCCAGCGGCTTCGCGGGCAATCAGCCCCAGCATTTT.

The CDR3 coding sequence is TGTGCCAGCAGCAAAGAGGAGGCAGGACAGCAGTACTTC. Amino acids: CASSKEEAGQQYF. This chain joins TRBV21-1 and TRBJ2-7; TRBD2, the D gene given by the table, was not confirmed from the DNA. TRBV21-1 is a listed pseudogene. CDR3 length: 13 amino acids.

The chain combines TRBV30 with TRBJ2-7, with a possible D match to TRBD1 (6 bases). Germline lookup yields CDR1 GTSNPN and CDR2 SVGIG (reference sequence). The CDR3 sequence is 18 residues long. Between the trimmed V and J ends, which lost 2 bases and 0 bases, there was a span of 23 bases. The CDR3 loop reads CAWSSKLGYRESSYEQYF. Written as DNA, the CDR3 is TGTGCCTGGAGTAGTAAGCTGGGCTACAGGGAAAGCTCCTACGAGCAGTACTTC.

CDR3: CASSQDGSGPGSSYNSPLHF. The CDR3 coding sequence is TGTGCCAGCAGCCAAGACGGCAGCGGACCAGGAAGCTCCTATAATTCACCCCTCCACTTT. This chain uses TRBV14 with TRBJ1-6; no reliable D call. The CDR3 totals 20 residues. Deletions cut 0 bases from V and 0 bases from J, with 18 bases between. Germline CDR1 SGHDN, CDR2 FVKESK.

CDR3 protein: CASSPSPGYTEAFF. CDR3 DNA: TGTGCCAGCAGTCCCAGCCCCGGGTACACTGAAGCTTTCTTT. The rearrangement uses TRBV28 and TRBJ1-1, with D uncertain. The V end lost 5 bases, the J end lost 3 bases, and 13 bases lay between the germline ends. The V gene's germline CDR1 is MDHEN and CDR2 SYDVKM. The CDR3 has 14 residues.

This CDR3 reads CASGAGSTGTGRSPLHF. The CDR3 nucleotides read TGTGCCAGCGGAGCGGGATCAACCGGGACAGGGCGCTCACCCCTCCACTTT. The chain combines TRBV28 with TRBJ1-6; 9 bases are a match to TRBD1. The CDR3 consists of 17 residues. In germline, CDR1 is MDHEN, CDR2 SYDVKM. With V trimmed by 8 bases and J by 10 bases, 18 bases remained unmatched.

The rearrangement joins TRBV28 to TRBJ2-7; 9 bases are shared with TRBD2. The J segment lost 0 bases and the V segment lost 7 bases, leaving 13 bases of the junction unmatched. The CDR3 length is 17 residues. Germline lookup yields CDR1 MDHEN and CDR2 SYDVKM. The chain's CDR3 is CASTRGSGSPYSYEQYF. Written as DNA, the CDR3 is TGTGCCAGCACCAGGGGTAGCGGGAGCCCCTACTCCTACGAGCAGTACTTC.

This clone was detected a few times. This sequence joins TRBV15 and TRBJ1-1; 9 positions agree with TRBD1. The length of the CDR3 is 14 residues. The V and J ends lost 5 bases and 6 bases, in that order; junction bases with no gene match: 7. CDR1 LNHNV and CDR2 YYDKDF come from the germline V gene (reference sequence). Written as DNA, the CDR3 is TGTGCCACCAGCTGGGACAGGGAGTTTTCTGAAGCTTTCTTT. It codes for CATSWDREFSEAFF.

The chain couples TRBV9 to TRBJ2-1, with D possibly called TRBD1 or TRBD2 (5 bases each). The germline V and J ends were trimmed by 0 bases and 4 bases, with 11 bases remaining between them. The CDR3 has 15 residues. CDR1 SGDLS and CDR2 YYNGEE come from the germline V gene. The CDR3 is CASSVAGGGYNEQFF. CDR3 DNA: TGTGCCAGCAGCGTAGCTGGGGGTGGGTACAATGAGCAGTTCTTC.

This chain links TRBV6-2 or TRBV6-3 with TRBJ1-5; TRBD1 matches 10 bases. The CDR3 sequence is 17 residues long. V was clipped by 4 bases and J by 7 bases; unmatched bases: 13. CDR1 and CDR2 (germline): MNHEY, SVGEGT. For the CDR3, the DNA is TGTGCCAGCAGTTCACGACAGGGGGCGCCTTTCGTCCAGCCCCAGCATTTT. The encoded protein is CASSSRQGAPFVQPQHF.

As to this clone: This sample also contains other DNA sequences that code for the same CDR3. This chain joins TRBV4-3 and TRBJ1-1; D is uncertain. The CDR3 consists of 13 residues. Between the trimmed V and J ends, which lost 0 bases and 5 bases, there was a span of 7 bases. Germline loops: CDR1 LGHNA, CDR2 YSLEER. The chain's CDR3 is CASSQDGDTEAFF. The CDR3 bases are TGCGCCAGCAGCCAAGATGGGGATACTGAAGCTTTCTTT.

The V and J genes are TRBV10-1 and TRBJ2-7; D gene ambiguous. V lost 3 bases, J lost 4 bases, and 19 bases lay in between. The CDR3 is made up of 16 amino acids. Germline loops: CDR1 WNHNN, CDR2 SYGVQD (reference sequence). CDR3 protein: CASSDTSQGTSYEQYF. The CDR3 DNA reads as TGCGCCAGCAGTGATACCAGTCAAGGAACTTCTTACGAGCAGTACTTC.

The chain couples TRBV7-2 to TRBJ1-1, with D uncertain. Germline lookup yields CDR1 SGHTA and CDR2 FQGNSA. This CDR3 is 13 amino acids long. With 1 base removed from V and 0 bases from J, the gap between germline ends came to 3 bases. As DNA, the CDR3 is TGTGCCAGCAGCTTAGGCATGAACACTGAAGCTTTCTTT. It translates to CASSLGMNTEAFF.

This clone showed up just once. The chain combines TRBV6-5 with TRBJ1-1; unclear D gene. Germline loops: CDR1 MNHEY, CDR2 SVGAGI. The CDR3 has 14 amino acids. V was cut by 5 bases and J by 1 base, with 11 bases left in between. The DNA of the CDR3 is TGTGCCAGCAGTCCGAAACACAAGAACACTGAAGCTTTCTTT. Protein product: CASSPKHKNTEAFF.

The V and J genes are TRBV2 and TRBJ2-1, with TRBD2 matching 8 bases. Per the germline V gene, CDR1 is SNHLY and CDR2 is FYNNEI. The CDR3 sequence is 13 residues long. V was clipped by 6 bases and J by 7 bases; unmatched bases: 5. This chain's CDR3 is CASSGGALNEQFF. The DNA of the CDR3 is TGTGCCAGCAGCGGGGGGGCGTTAAATGAGCAGTTCTTC.

This clone was found a few times. V usage is TRBV5-6 and J usage is TRBJ1-2; D not certain. Trimming cost V 6 bases and J 5 bases, with 11 bases left between them. The CDR3 totals 12 residues. Per the germline V gene, CDR1 is SGHDT and CDR2 is YYEEEE. The CDR3 nucleotides are TGTGCCAGCACCCTTAAGGCGTATGGCTACACCTTC. Protein sequence: CASTLKAYGYTF. The entire variable domain, with the rest obtained from reference TRBV5-6 and TRBJ1-2, is as follows: DAGVTQSPTHLIKTRGQQVTLRCSPKSGHDTVSWYQQALGQGPQFIFQYYEEEERQRGNFPDRFSGHQFPNYSSELNVNALLLGDSALYLCASTLKAYGYTFGSGTRLTVV.

The chain recombines TRBV7-7 with TRBJ2-3; 7 bases agree with TRBD2. This CDR3 comprises 15 residues. Per germline, CDR1 SSHAT and CDR2 FNYEAQ (reference sequence). With V trimmed by 1 base and J by 7 bases, 8 bases remained unmatched. CDR3 sequence: CASSLDSSGPHTQYF. CDR3 DNA sequence: TGTGCCAGCAGCTTAGATTCTAGCGGACCTCATACGCAGTATTTT. The variable domain in full, completed from reference TRBV7-7 and TRBJ2-3, reads GAGVSQSPRYKVTKRGQDVTLRCDPISSHATLYWYQQALGQGPEFLTYFNYEAQPDKSGLPSDRFSAERPEGSISTLTIQRTEQRDSAMYRCASSLDSSGPHTQYFGPGTRLTVL.

Turning to this clone: Other DNA sequences in this sample translate to the same CDR3. The V call is TRBV20-1, the J call TRBJ2-7; D gene uncertain. The CDR3 covers 11 residues. V dropped 7 bases and J dropped 5 bases, with 12 bases sitting between them. Germline V CDR1 and CDR2: DFQATT, SNEGSKA (reference sequence). CDR3 region: CSVGRGNEQYF. Written as DNA, the CDR3 is TGCAGTGTTGGCCGAGGTAACGAGCAGTACTTC.

The rearrangement links TRBV18 to TRBJ1-2; 9 bases match TRBD1. V shed 6 bases, J shed 5 bases, and the junction held 19 bases outside the gene matches. CDR1 KGHSH and CDR2 LQKENI come from the germline V gene. This CDR3 spans 18 amino acids. The CDR3 spells CASSPKTGGRLGDYGYTF. As DNA, the CDR3 is TGTGCCAGCTCCCCCAAGACAGGGGGTCGTTTAGGGGATTATGGCTACACCTTC.

The chain combines TRBV5-1 with TRBJ1-1; TRBD1 matches 10 bases. The V segment lost 2 bases and the J segment 6 bases; nucleotides outside the gene matches: 7. Germline assignment: CDR1 SGHRS and CDR2 YFSETQ. The CDR3 runs 15 residues. CDR3 bases: TGCGCCAGCAGCTTCCGACAGGGGGCAGGGGCTGAAGCTTTCTTT. Its translation is CASSFRQGAGAEAFF.

This rearrangement joins TRBV7-2 to TRBJ2-1, with TRBD2 matching over 8 bases. This CDR3 has 17 residues. The V and J ends lost 3 bases and 0 bases, in that order; junction bases with no gene match: 7. The germline V gene has CDR1 SGHTA and CDR2 FQGNSA. The CDR3 region has the DNA TGTGCCAGCAGCTTGGTCAGCGGGGGACTCTCCTACAATGAGCAGTTCTTC. Translated: CASSLVSGGLSYNEQFF.

J is TRBJ2-7 and V is TRBV5-1; 7 positions match TRBD2. CDR1 is SGHRS and CDR2 is YFSETQ in the germline V gene. The CDR3 extends over 15 amino acids. The trim removed 6 bases at V and 3 bases at J, leaving 12 bases unmatched. CDR3 sequence reads: CASNWEGYHNYEQYF. CDR3 nucleotide sequence: TGCGCCAGCAACTGGGAGGGGTACCACAACTACGAGCAGTACTTC.